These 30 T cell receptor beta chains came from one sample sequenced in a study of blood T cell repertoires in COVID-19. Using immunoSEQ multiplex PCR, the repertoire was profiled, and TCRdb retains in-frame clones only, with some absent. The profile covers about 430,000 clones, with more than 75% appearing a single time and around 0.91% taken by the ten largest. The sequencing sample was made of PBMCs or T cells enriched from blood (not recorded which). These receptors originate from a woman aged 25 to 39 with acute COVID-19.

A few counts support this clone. CDR3 loop: CASSFRRGGETQYF. The DNA for the CDR3 is TGTGCCAGCAGCTTCCGAAGGGGAGGAGAGACCCAGTACTTC. J is TRBJ2-5 and V is TRBV7-2; D may be TRBD2 (6 bases). Per germline, CDR1 SGHTA and CDR2 FQGNSA. This CDR3 spans 14 amino acids. V was trimmed by 3 bases and J by 4 bases, leaving 12 bases between them.

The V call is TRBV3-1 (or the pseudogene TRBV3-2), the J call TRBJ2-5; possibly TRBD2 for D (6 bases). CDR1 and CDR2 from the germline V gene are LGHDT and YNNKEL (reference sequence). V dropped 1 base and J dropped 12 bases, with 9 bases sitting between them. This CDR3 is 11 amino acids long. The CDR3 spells CASSQAGTEYF. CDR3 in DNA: TGTGCCAGCAGCCAAGCCGGGACTGAGTACTTC.

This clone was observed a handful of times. CDR3 loop: CASSTRGDRGQLLNHGYTF. CDR3 bases: TGTGCCAGTAGTACCCGCGGGGACAGGGGGCAGCTTTTAAATCATGGCTACACCTTC. The chain combines TRBV19 with TRBJ1-2; 12 bases match TRBD1. CDR3 size: 19 residues. In germline, CDR1 is LNHDA, CDR2 SQIVND (reference sequence). The junction had 18 bases not matched to a gene; V was cut back by 4 bases and J by 6 bases.

CDR3 nucleotides: TGCAGTGCTAACCGGGGGGTCGAGCAGTACTTC. Protein: CSANRGVEQYF. The chain recombines TRBV20-1 with TRBJ2-7; 7 bases match TRBD2. The length of the CDR3 is 11 residues. V was clipped by 4 bases and J by 6 bases; unmatched bases: 3. Germline values: CDR1 DFQATT, CDR2 SNEGSKA (reference sequence).

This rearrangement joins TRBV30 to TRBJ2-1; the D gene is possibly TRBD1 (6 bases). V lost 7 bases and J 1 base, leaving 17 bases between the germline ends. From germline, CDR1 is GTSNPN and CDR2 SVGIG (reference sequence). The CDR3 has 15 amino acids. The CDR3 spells CAFRPGEVSYNEQFF. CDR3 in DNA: TGTGCCTTCCGGCCAGGGGAAGTGTCCTACAATGAGCAGTTCTTC. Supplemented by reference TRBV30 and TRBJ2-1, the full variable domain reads SQTIHQWPATLVQPVGSPLSLECTVEGTSNPNLYWYRQAAGRGLQLLFYSVGIGQISSEVPQNLSASRPQDRQFILSSKKLLLSDSGFYLCAFRPGEVSYNEQFFGPGTRLTVL.

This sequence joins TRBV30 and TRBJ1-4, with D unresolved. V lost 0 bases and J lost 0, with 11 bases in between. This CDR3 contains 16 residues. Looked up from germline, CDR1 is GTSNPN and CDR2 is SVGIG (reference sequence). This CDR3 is CAWSVEGAATNEKLFF. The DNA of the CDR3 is TGTGCCTGGAGTGTAGAGGGTGCAGCAACTAATGAAAAACTGTTTTTT.

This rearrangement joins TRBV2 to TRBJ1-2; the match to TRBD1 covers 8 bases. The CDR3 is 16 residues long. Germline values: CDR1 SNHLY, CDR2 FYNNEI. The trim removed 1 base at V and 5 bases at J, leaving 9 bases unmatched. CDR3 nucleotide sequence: TGTGCCAGCAGTGAAGTGAGGCAGGGGGCGGGATATGGCTACACCTTC. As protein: CASSEVRQGAGYGYTF.

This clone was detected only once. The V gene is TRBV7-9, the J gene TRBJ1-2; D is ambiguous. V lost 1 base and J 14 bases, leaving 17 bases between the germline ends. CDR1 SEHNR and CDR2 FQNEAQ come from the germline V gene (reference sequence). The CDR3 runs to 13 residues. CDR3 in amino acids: CASSLGGLGFYTF. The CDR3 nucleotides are TGTGCCAGCAGCTTAGGAGGGCTCGGATTTTATACCTTC.

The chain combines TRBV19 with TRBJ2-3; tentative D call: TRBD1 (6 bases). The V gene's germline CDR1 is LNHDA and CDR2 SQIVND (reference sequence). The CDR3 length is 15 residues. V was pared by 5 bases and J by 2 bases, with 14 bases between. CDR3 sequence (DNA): TGTGCCAGTAGTGCAAACAGGGATCCCACAGATACGCAGTATTTT. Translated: CASSANRDPTDTQYF.

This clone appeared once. The CDR3 reads CASSQGTGFSGNTIYF. DNA for the CDR3: TGTGCCAGCAGCCAAGGTACGGGATTCTCTGGAAACACCATATATTTT. The chain is built from TRBV3-1 (or the pseudogene TRBV3-2) and TRBJ1-3; no clear D. CDR3 length equals 16 residues. Germline V gene sequence: CDR1 LGHDT, CDR2 YNNKEL (reference sequence). V was clipped by 1 base and J by 0 bases, with 10 bases between them.

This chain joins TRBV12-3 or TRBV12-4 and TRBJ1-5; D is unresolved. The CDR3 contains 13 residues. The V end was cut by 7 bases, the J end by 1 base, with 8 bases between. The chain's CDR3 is CASTSGSNQPQHF. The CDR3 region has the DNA TGTGCCAGCACCTCGGGGAGCAATCAGCCCCAGCATTTT.

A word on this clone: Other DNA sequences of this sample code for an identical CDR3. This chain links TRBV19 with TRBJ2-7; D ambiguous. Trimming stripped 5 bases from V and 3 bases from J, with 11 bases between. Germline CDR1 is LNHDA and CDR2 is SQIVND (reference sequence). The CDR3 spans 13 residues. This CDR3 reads CASSPGVSYEQYF. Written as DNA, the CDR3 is TGTGCCAGTAGTCCCGGAGTGAGCTACGAGCAGTACTTC.

CDR3: CASSQARTGTGWTEAFF. CDR3 in DNA: TGCGCCAGCAGCCAAGCCCGGACCGGGACAGGTTGGACTGAAGCTTTCTTT. The V gene is TRBV4-3, the J gene TRBJ1-1, with TRBD1 matching 8 bases. Germline CDR1 is LGHNA and CDR2 is YSLEER. Trimming removed 1 base from V and 5 bases from J; junction bases left unmatched: 12. This CDR3 is built from 17 residues.

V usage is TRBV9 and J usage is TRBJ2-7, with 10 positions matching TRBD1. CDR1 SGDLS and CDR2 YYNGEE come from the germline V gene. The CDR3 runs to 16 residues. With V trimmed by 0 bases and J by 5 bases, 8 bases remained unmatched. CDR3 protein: CASSVDSGQGSHEQYF. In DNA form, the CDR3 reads TGTGCCAGCAGCGTAGATTCGGGACAGGGGTCTCACGAGCAGTACTTC.

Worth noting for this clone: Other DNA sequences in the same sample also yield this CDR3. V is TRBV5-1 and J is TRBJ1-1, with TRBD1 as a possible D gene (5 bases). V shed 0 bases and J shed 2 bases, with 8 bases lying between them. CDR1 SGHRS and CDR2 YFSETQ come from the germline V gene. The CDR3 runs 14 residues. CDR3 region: CASSLGQPNTEAFF. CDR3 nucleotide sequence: TGCGCCAGCAGCTTGGGACAGCCAAACACTGAAGCTTTCTTT.

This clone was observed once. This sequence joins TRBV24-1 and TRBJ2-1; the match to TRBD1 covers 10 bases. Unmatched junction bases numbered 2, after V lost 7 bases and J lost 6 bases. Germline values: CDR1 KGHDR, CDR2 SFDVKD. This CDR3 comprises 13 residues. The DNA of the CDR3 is TGTGCCACCAGCGGACAGGGGGTCAATGAGCAGTTCTTC. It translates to CATSGQGVNEQFF.

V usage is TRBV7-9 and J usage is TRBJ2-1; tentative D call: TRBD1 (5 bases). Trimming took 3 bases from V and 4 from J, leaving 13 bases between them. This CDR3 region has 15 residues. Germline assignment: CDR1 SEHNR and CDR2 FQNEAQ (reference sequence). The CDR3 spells CASSFGQGFYNEQFF. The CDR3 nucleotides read TGTGCCAGCAGCTTCGGCCAGGGCTTTTACAATGAGCAGTTCTTC.

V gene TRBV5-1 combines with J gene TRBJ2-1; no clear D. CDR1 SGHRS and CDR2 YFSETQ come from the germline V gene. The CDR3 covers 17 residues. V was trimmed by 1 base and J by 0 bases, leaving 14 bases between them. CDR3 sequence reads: CASSLPKRQSSYNEQFF. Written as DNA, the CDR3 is TGCGCCAGCAGCTTGCCTAAGCGTCAAAGCTCCTACAATGAGCAGTTCTTC.

The CDR3 loop is CASSLDGGSTEAFF. The CDR3 bases are TGCGCCAGCAGCTTGGATGGGGGGAGCACTGAAGCTTTCTTT. This chain joins TRBV5-1 and TRBJ1-1; a weak D match, TRBD1 (5 bases). V was clipped by 0 bases and J by 4 bases, with 10 bases between them. Germline V CDR1 and CDR2: SGHRS, YFSETQ. This CDR3 has 14 residues. The full variable domain, in which reference TRBV5-1 and TRBJ1-1 provide the parts outside the CDR3, is KAGVTQTPRYLIKTRGQQVTLSCSPISGHRSVSWYQQTPGQGLQFLFEYFSETQRNKGNFPGRFSGRQFSNSRSEMNVSTLELGDSALYLCASSLDGGSTEAFFGQGTRLTVV.

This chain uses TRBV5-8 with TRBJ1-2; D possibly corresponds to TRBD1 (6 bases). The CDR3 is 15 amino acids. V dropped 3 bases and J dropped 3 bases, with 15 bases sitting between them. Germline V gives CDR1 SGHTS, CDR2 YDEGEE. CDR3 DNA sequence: TGTGCCAGCAGCTATCGGGACACAACCCACTATGGCTACACCTTC. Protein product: CASSYRDTTHYGYTF.

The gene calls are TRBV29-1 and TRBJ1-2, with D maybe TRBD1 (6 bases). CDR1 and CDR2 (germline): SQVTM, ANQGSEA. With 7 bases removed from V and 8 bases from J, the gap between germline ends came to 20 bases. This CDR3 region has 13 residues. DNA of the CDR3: TGCAGCGACCTAAAACGGGGGGCTGGCGGCTACACCTTC. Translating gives CSDLKRGAGGYTF.

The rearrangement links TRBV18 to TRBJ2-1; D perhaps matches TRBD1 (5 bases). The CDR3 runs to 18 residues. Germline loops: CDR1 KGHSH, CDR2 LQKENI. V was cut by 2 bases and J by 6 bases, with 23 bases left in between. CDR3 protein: CASSPSRREGVASNEQFF. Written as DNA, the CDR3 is TGTGCCAGCTCACCATCTAGAAGGGAAGGGGTGGCCTCCAATGAGCAGTTCTTC.

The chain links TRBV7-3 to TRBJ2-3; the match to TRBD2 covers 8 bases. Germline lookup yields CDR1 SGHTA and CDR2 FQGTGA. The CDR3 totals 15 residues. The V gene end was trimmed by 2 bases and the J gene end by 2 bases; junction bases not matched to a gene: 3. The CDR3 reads CASSLVRGDTDTQYF. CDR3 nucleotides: TGTGCCAGCAGCTTAGTGCGGGGGGACACAGATACGCAGTATTTT.

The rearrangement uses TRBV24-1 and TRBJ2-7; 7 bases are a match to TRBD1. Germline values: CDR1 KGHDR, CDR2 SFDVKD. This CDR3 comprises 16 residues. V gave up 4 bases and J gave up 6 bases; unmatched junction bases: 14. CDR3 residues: CATSDSDRALPGEQYF. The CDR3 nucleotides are TGTGCCACCAGTGACTCAGACAGGGCTCTTCCGGGCGAGCAGTACTTC.

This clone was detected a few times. Written as DNA, the CDR3 is TGTGCCTGGACCCGGGACAGTTTTAACACCGGGGAGCTGTTTTTT. Translated, it gives CAWTRDSFNTGELFF. The chain is built from TRBV30 and TRBJ2-2; 7 nucleotides match TRBD1. Germline V CDR1 and CDR2: GTSNPN, SVGIG (reference sequence). V was clipped by 4 bases and J by 2 bases; unmatched bases: 7. The CDR3 is 15 residues long.

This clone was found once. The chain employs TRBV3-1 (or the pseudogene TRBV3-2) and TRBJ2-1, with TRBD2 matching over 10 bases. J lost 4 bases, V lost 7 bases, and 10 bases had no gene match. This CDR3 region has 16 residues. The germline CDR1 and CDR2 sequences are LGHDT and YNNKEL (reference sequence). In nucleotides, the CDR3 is TGTGCCAGCACGGCTAGCGGGGGTGCCATGTACAATGAGCAGTTCTTC. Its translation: CASTASGGAMYNEQFF.

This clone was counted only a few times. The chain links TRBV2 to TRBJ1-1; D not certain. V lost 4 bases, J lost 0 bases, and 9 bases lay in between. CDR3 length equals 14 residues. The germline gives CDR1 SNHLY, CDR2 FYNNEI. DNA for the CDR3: TGTGCCAGCAGTGCCGAGTCACTGAACACTGAAGCTTTCTTT. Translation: CASSAESLNTEAFF.

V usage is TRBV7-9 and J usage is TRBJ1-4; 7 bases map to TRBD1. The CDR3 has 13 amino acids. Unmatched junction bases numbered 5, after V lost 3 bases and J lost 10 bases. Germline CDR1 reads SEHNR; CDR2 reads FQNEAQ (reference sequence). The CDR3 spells CASSLGRQGKLFF. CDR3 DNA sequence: TGTGCCAGCAGCTTGGGCAGACAGGGAAAACTGTTTTTT.

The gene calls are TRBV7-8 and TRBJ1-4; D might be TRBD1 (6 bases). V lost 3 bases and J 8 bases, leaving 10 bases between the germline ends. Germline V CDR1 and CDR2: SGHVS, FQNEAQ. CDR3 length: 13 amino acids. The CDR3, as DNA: TGTGCCAGCAGCTTGGACAGAGAAGAAAAACTGTTTTTT. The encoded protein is CASSLDREEKLFF. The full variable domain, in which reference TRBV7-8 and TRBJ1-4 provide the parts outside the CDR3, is GAGVSQSPRYKVAKRGQDVALRCDPISGHVSLFWYQQALGQGPEFLTYFQNEAQLDKSGLPSDRFFAERPEGSVSTLKIQRTQQEDSAVYLCASSLDREEKLFFGSGTQLSVL.

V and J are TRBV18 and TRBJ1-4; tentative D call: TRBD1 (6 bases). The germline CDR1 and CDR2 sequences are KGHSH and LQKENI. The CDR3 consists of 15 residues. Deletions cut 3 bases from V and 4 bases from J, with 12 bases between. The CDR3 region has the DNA TGTGCCAGCTCACCCGGACAGACTGTTAATGAAAAACTGTTTTTT. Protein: CASSPGQTVNEKLFF. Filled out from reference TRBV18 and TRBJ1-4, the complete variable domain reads NAGVMQNPRHLVRRRGQEARLRCSPMKGHSHVYWYRQLPEEGLKFMVYLQKENIIDESGMPKERFSAEFPKEGPSILRIQQVVRGDSAAYFCASSPGQTVNEKLFFGSGTQLSVL.